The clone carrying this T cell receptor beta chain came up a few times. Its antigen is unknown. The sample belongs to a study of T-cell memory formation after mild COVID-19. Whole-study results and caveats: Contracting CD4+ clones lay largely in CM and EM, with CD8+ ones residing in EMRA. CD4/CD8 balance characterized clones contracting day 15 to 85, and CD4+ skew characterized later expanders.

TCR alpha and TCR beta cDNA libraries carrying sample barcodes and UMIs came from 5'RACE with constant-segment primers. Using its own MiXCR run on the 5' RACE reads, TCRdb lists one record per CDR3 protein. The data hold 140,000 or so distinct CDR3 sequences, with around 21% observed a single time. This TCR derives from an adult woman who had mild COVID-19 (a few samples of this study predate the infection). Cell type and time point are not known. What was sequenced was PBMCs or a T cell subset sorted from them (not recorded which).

The CDR3 here is CATSIGSPYEQYF. CDR3 bases: TGTGCCACCAGCATCGGAAGTCCTTACGAGCAGTACTTC. The genes are TRBV15 and TRBJ2-7; D is uncertain. The germline V gene has CDR1 LNHNV and CDR2 YYDKDF (reference sequence). The CDR3 has 13 residues. The germline V and J ends were trimmed by 4 bases and 4 bases, with 11 bases remaining between them.